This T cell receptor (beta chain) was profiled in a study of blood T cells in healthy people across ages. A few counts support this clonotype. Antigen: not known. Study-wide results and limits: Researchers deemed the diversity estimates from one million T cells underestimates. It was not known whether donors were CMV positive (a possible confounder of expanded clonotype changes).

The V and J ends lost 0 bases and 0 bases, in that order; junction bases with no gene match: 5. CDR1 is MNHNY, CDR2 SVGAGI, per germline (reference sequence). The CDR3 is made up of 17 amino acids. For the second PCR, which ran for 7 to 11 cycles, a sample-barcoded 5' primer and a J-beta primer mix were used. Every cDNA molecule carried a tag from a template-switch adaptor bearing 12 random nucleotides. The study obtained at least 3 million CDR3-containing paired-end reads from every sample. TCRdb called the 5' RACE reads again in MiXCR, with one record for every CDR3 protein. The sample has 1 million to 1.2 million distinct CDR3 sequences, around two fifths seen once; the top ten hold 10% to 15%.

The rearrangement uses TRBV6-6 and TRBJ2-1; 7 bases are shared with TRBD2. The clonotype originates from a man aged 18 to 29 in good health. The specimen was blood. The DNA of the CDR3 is TGTGCCAGCAGTTACTCAAGACTAGCCAGCTCCTACAATGAGCAGTTCTTC. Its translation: CASSYSRLASSYNEQFF.